This T cell receptor (beta chain) was found in a study of T cells in Graves' hyperthyroidism and ophthalmopathy. V dropped 4 bases and J dropped 4 bases, with 11 bases sitting between them. Per the germline V gene, CDR1 is SGHNT and CDR2 is YYREEE (reference sequence). The CDR3 runs 13 residues. RNA transcripts provided the source from which TCR beta CDR3 regions were amplified. When the TCR CDR3 underwent first-round RT-PCR, the HTBI primer set was used. TCRdb itself ran the multiplex PCR reads through MiXCR, one entry per CDR3 protein. The sample includes 600,000 or so distinct CDR3 sequences, about 16% of them seen just once.

The receptor was isolated from a woman aged 25 to 39 with Graves' hyperthyroidism. The J gene is TRBJ1-1, the V gene TRBV5-4; no clear D. Sequences were obtained from blood. The CDR3 DNA is TGTGCCAGCAGCCAACAGAGTATCACTGAAGCTTTCTTT. Translated: CASSQQSITEAFF.